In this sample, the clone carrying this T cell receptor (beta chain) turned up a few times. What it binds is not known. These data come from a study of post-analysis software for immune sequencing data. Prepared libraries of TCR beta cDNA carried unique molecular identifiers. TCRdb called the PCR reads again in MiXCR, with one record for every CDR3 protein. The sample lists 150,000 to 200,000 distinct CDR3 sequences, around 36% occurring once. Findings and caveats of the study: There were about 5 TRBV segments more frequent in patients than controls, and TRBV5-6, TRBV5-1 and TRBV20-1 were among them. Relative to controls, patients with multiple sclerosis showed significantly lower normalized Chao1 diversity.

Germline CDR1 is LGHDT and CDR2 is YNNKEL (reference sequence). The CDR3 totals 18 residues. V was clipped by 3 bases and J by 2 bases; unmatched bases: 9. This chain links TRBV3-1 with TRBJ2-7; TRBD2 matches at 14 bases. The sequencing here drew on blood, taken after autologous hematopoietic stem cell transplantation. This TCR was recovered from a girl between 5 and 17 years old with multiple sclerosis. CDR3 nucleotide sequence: TGTGCCAGCAGCCAGCGACTAGCGGGAGGGGCCCGAACCTACGAGCAGTACTTC. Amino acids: CASSQRLAGGARTYEQYF.